Each of the 20 T cell receptor beta chains below was sequenced from the same sample in a study of shared clonotypes between healthy human individuals. TCRdb keeps only in-frame clones here, not all; method: immunoSEQ multiplex PCR. Of approximately 2.5 million clones in the sample, more than 85% were seen once. Sequenced input: naive CD4+ T cells from PBMCs. Subset meaning: CD45RA+ positively selected. The receptors were sampled from a young man in good health. Some clones in this sample may be carry-over from other donors' samples.

The CDR3 DNA is TGTGCCAGCAGCTTAGGCGAACCCAACTCTGGGGCCAACGTCCTGACTTTC. It translates to CASSLGEPNSGANVLTF. The chain joins TRBV7-3 to TRBJ2-6; D not certain. CDR1 and CDR2 (germline): SGHTA, FQGTGA. The CDR3 is 17 residues long. V was clipped by 2 bases and J by 0 bases, with 11 bases between them.

The rearrangement uses TRBV19 and TRBJ1-5; TRBD1 matches 7 bases. This CDR3 region has 16 residues. The junction had 10 bases not matched to a gene; V was cut back by 6 bases and J by 2 bases. Germline V gives CDR1 LNHDA, CDR2 SQIVND (reference sequence). The CDR3 DNA sequence: TGTGCCAGTAGCCGTGACAGGGCGAGTGGCAATCAGCCCCAGCATTTT. It specifies CASSRDRASGNQPQHF.

The gene calls are TRBV18 and TRBJ1-1, with unresolved D. The CDR3 loop spans 12 amino acids. Germline-derived CDR1 and CDR2 are KGHSH and LQKENI. Trimming took 5 bases from V and 5 from J, leaving 9 bases between them. The CDR3 here is CASSAGGTEAFF. The CDR3, as DNA: TGTGCCAGCTCAGCTGGAGGGACTGAAGCTTTCTTT. Drawing the rest from reference TRBV18 and TRBJ1-1, the complete variable domain is NAGVMQNPRHLVRRRGQEARLRCSPMKGHSHVYWYRQLPEEGLKFMVYLQKENIIDESGMPKERFSAEFPKEGPSILRIQQVVRGDSAAYFCASSAGGTEAFFGQGTRLTVV.

The rearrangement links TRBV30 to TRBJ1-1; 9 bases line up with TRBD1. J lost 1 base, V lost 4 bases, and 7 bases had no gene match. This CDR3 region has 15 residues. Germline CDR1 is GTSNPN and CDR2 is SVGIG (reference sequence). Here the CDR3 reads CAWKINRGPNTEAFF. CDR3 DNA sequence: TGTGCCTGGAAGATAAACAGGGGGCCGAACACTGAAGCTTTCTTT. The whole variable domain, remainder taken from reference TRBV30 and TRBJ1-1, is SQTIHQWPATLVQPVGSPLSLECTVEGTSNPNLYWYRQAAGRGLQLLFYSVGIGQISSEVPQNLSASRPQDRQFILSSKKLLLSDSGFYLCAWKINRGPNTEAFFGQGTRLTVV.

The rearrangement links TRBV11-2 to TRBJ2-5, with unresolved D. The end of the DNA aligns better with TRBJ2-7, so the J call may be wrong. The germline CDR1 and CDR2 sequences are SGHAT and FQNNGV. The CDR3 is made up of 12 amino acids. CDR3 residues: CASSSDMYEQYF. CDR3 bases: TGTGCCAGCAGCTCTGACATGTACGAGCAGTACTTC.

The V gene is TRBV15, the J gene TRBJ1-1; 7 bases agree with TRBD1. The CDR3 sequence is 14 residues long. Germline V gives CDR1 LNHNV, CDR2 YYDKDF (reference sequence). J lost 10 bases, V lost 4 bases, and 12 bases had no gene match. CDR3 bases: TGTGCCACCAGCAAACGTTACCGGGACAGTCGAGCTTTCTTT. Protein sequence: CATSKRYRDSRAFF.

The genes are TRBV15 and TRBJ1-1; D remains unclear. This CDR3 contains 13 residues. With 3 bases removed from V and 2 bases from J, the gap between germline ends came to 7 bases. Per germline, CDR1 LNHNV and CDR2 YYDKDF (reference sequence). In nucleotides, the CDR3 is TGTGCCACCAGCAGCCGGCCAAACACTGAAGCTTTCTTT. This codes for CATSSRPNTEAFF.

The chain carries TRBV6-1 and TRBJ1-3; D not resolved. This CDR3 is 14 amino acids long. Germline V gives CDR1 MNHNS, CDR2 SASEGT. Deletions cut 8 bases from V and 7 bases from J, with 18 bases between. CDR3 bases: TGTGCCAGCCGAGAAGGGTACGGGCGGAACACCATATATTTT. It specifies CASREGYGRNTIYF.

The chain employs TRBV6-6 and TRBJ2-1; D might be TRBD1 or TRBD2, each matching 5 bases. Germline lookup yields CDR1 MNHNY and CDR2 SVGAGI (reference sequence). V lost 7 bases and J 9 bases, leaving 19 bases between the germline ends. CDR3 length: 14 residues. CDR3 residues: CASTLSTVSGEQFF. The CDR3 DNA is TGTGCCAGCACACTCTCGACAGTCAGCGGTGAGCAGTTCTTC.

The chain uses TRBV4-3 and TRBJ2-2; D remains unclear. V lost 1 base and J lost 4, with 7 bases in between. There are 14 residues in the CDR3. CDR1 and CDR2 (germline): LGHNA, YSLEER. CDR3 DNA: TGCGCCAGCAGCCAAGGATGGGGCACCGGGGAGCTGTTTTTT. It codes for CASSQGWGTGELFF.

In DNA, the CDR3 is TGTGCCAGTAGTAAACAGGGCCGCCCGAACACTGAAGCTTTCTTT. This gives the protein CASSKQGRPNTEAFF. The rearrangement uses TRBV19 and TRBJ1-1; possibly TRBD1 for D (6 bases). This CDR3 spans 15 amino acids. Trimming took 4 bases from V and 1 from J, leaving 13 bases between them. The germline V gene has CDR1 LNHDA and CDR2 SQIVND (reference sequence).

The rearrangement links TRBV27 to TRBJ1-5; a possible D gene is TRBD1 (6 bases). CDR1 MNHEY and CDR2 SMNVEV come from the germline V gene (reference sequence). Trimming shortened V by 6 bases and J by 4 bases, and 13 bases separated the two germline ends. CDR3 size: 14 residues. This CDR3 reads CASRKDRPNQPQHF. CDR3 sequence (DNA): TGTGCCAGCAGAAAAGACAGGCCAAATCAGCCCCAGCATTTT.

V is TRBV7-3 and J is TRBJ2-1; no definite D call. The CDR3 runs to 16 residues. Germline lookup yields CDR1 SGHTA and CDR2 FQGTGA. V was shortened by 0 bases and J by 0 bases, with 9 bases between the two germline ends. The CDR3 sequence: CASSLTLPSSYNEQFF. For the CDR3, the DNA is TGTGCCAGCAGCTTAACCCTGCCCTCCTCCTACAATGAGCAGTTCTTC.

The J gene is TRBJ2-5, the V gene TRBV6-6, with TRBD1 identical over 9 bases. CDR1 and CDR2 (germline): MNHNY, SVGAGI (reference sequence). V lost 7 bases and J lost 5; bases outside the gene matches: 11. The CDR3 extends over 15 amino acids. The CDR3 bases are TGTGCCAGCAAAGCGGGACAGGGAATCCGGGAGACCCAGTACTTC. It yields the protein CASKAGQGIRETQYF.

This sequence joins TRBV5-1 and TRBJ2-7, with 9 bases fitting TRBD2. The CDR3 is made up of 17 amino acids. Germline V gene sequence: CDR1 SGHRS, CDR2 YFSETQ. The junction had 10 bases not matched to a gene; V was cut back by 2 bases and J by 1 base. The CDR3 region is CASSFLAGDPLSYEQYF. The DNA for the CDR3 is TGCGCCAGCAGCTTCTTAGCGGGAGACCCTTTGTCCTACGAGCAGTACTTC.

The V and J genes are TRBV4-1 and TRBJ1-1; no firm D call. V shed 2 bases and J shed 1 base, with 20 bases lying between them. Germline loops: CDR1 MGHRA, CDR2 YSYEKL. CDR3 length equals 18 residues. CDR3 protein: CASSQYYQGGPGNTEAFF. The CDR3 DNA is TGCGCCAGCAGCCAATACTACCAAGGAGGGCCAGGGAACACTGAAGCTTTCTTT.

The chain couples TRBV6-1 to TRBJ2-2; D gene ambiguous. CDR3 size: 11 residues. The germline CDR1 and CDR2 sequences are MNHNS and SASEGT. Trimming left V 6 bases short and J 6 bases short, with 5 bases between. The chain's CDR3 is CASRLAGELFF. CDR3 coding DNA: TGTGCCAGCAGGCTGGCCGGGGAGCTGTTTTTT.

V gene TRBV6-5 combines with J gene TRBJ1-5; no definite D call. There are 12 residues in the CDR3. The germline V gene has CDR1 MNHEY and CDR2 SVGAGI. V gave up 5 bases and J gave up 0 bases, with 2 bases separating them. The CDR3 spells CASSNSNQPQHF. The CDR3 nucleotides read TGTGCCAGCAGTAATAGCAATCAGCCCCAGCATTTT.

The CDR3 sequence is CASSRQLAGRFNEQFF. The CDR3 region has the DNA TGCGCCAGCAGCCGACAACTAGCGGGCCGATTTAATGAGCAGTTCTTC. The chain links TRBV4-3 to TRBJ2-1, with TRBD2 matching 9 bases. Germline V gene data show CDR1 as LGHNA and CDR2 as YSLEER. CDR3 length equals 16 residues. The ends lost 4 bases at V and 7 bases at J; junction bases unmatched: 11.

The chain joins TRBV2 to TRBJ1-1; 8 bases line up with TRBD1. The ends lost 7 bases at V and 4 bases at J; junction bases unmatched: 5. The CDR3 has 13 residues. Germline V CDR1 and CDR2: SNHLY, FYNNEI. CDR3 loop: CASTGQGVTEAFF. The CDR3 DNA reads TGTGCCAGCACCGGACAGGGTGTCACTGAAGCTTTCTTT. Filled out from reference TRBV2 and TRBJ1-1, the complete variable domain reads EPEVTQTPSHQVTQMGQEVILRCVPISNHLYFYWYRQILGQKVEFLVSFYNNEISEKSEIFDDQFSVERPDGSNFTLKIRSTKLEDSAMYFCASTGQGVTEAFFGQGTRLTVV.